Reported below is one TCR beta chain. This record belongs to a study of shared clonotypes between healthy human individuals. Looked up from germline, CDR1 is MNHEY and CDR2 is SVGAGI. J lost 4 bases, V lost 7 bases, and 11 bases had no gene match. The CDR3 loop spans 15 amino acids. Only CD45RO-negative cells positively selected for CCR7 counted as naive CD8 cells, so terminally differentiated effector memory CD45RA+ cells were excluded. Assay: immunoSEQ multiplex PCR; the TCRdb copy retains only in-frame clones and omits some. The data show 550,000 to 650,000 clones, with approximately 96% seen just once and about 0.12% held by the top ten.

The origin of this receptor is a woman in her twenties or thirties in good health. The rearrangement links TRBV6-5 to TRBJ2-7, with 9 bases that match TRBD2. Sequencing used naive CD8+ T cells sorted from blood. CDR3 in DNA: TGTGCCAGCACCCCCTTTAGCGGGAGATTTTACGAGCAGTACTTC. Residues: CASTPFSGRFYEQYF.